These T cell receptor beta chains were read from a single sample in a study of blood T cells in healthy people across ages. Each CDR3 protein is one row after TCRdb ran MiXCR on the 5' RACE reads. In the table there are 1.5 million to 2 million distinct CDR3 sequences, approximately 28% of which are singletons. Sample: blood. The source is a woman under 40 in good health. CDR3s include the opening cysteine and the closing phenylalanine or tryptophan. The D gene is left open where the match is weak. Size values are once, few and many counts, or a class for expanded clones, and some rows have none.

size | J | V | D | CDR3 | DNA
few | TRBJ2-7 | TRBV7-2 | TRBD2 | CASSLSSRTSPREQYF | TGTGCCAGCAGCTTATCCTCTAGGACTAGCCCCCGGGAGCAGTACTTC
NA | TRBJ2-5 | TRBV24-1 | TRBD2 | CATSEALAGGGKETQYF | TGTGCCACCAGTGAGGCACTAGCGGGGGGTGGGAAAGAGACCCAGTACTTC
few | TRBJ2-1 | TRBV20-1 | TRBD2 | CSAYLGLGNNEQFF | TGCAGTGCCTACCTGGGACTAGGAAACAATGAGCAGTTCTTC
NA | TRBJ1-1 | TRBV19 | TRBD1 | CASSTSWTGGAFF | TGTGCCAGTAGTACCTCCTGGACAGGAGGAGCTTTCTTT
NA | TRBJ2-1 | TRBV7-6 | TRBD1 | CASSLEGGLGNEQFF | TGTGCCAGCAGCTTAGAAGGGGGCCTGGGCAATGAGCAGTTCTTC
NA | TRBJ2-1 | TRBV20-1 | TRBD2 | CSAKRSGVSYNEQFF | TGCAGTGCTAAAAGGAGCGGGGTCTCCTACAATGAGCAGTTCTTC
NA | TRBJ2-1 | TRBV20-1 | NA | CSARALVGGSYNEQFF | TGCAGTGCTAGGGCCCTGGTGGGCGGGTCCTACAATGAGCAGTTCTTC
NA | TRBJ2-2 | TRBV30 | NA | CAWSTDANTGELFF | TGTGCCTGGAGTACCGATGCGAACACCGGGGAGCTGTTTTTT
NA | TRBJ1-5 | TRBV7-8 | NA | CASSFDSSQPQHF | TGTGCCAGCAGCTTTGACAGCTCTCAGCCCCAGCATTTT
NA | TRBJ1-1 | TRBV6-6 | TRBD1 | CASSWTGWNTEAFF | TGTGCCAGCAGTTGGACAGGGTGGAACACTGAAGCTTTCTTT
many | TRBJ2-5 | TRBV20-1 | NA | CSATGLPKSPQTQYF | TGCAGTGCGACGGGGCTCCCCAAGAGCCCTCAGACCCAGTACTTC
NA | TRBJ2-3 | TRBV20-1 | TRBD2 | CSARDSGREERDTQYF | TGCAGTGCTAGAGATAGCGGACGGGAGGAGCGAGATACGCAGTATTTT
few | TRBJ1-6 | TRBV5-1 | NA | CASSLGATALNSPLHF | TGCGCCAGCAGCTTGGGGGCGACAGCCTTGAATTCACCCCTCCACTTT
NA | TRBJ1-4 | TRBV5-1 | NA | CASSLGRGPISTNEKLFF | TGCGCCAGCAGCTTGGGCCGGGGCCCGATATCAACTAATGAAAAACTGTTTTTT
NA | TRBJ1-2 | TRBV20-1 | NA | CSARSQGSGYTF | TGCAGTGCTAGATCGCAAGGGAGTGGCTACACCTTC
many | TRBJ2-5 | TRBV9 | TRBD2 | CASSATRGSGAQETQYF | TGTGCCAGCAGCGCGACTCGGGGTAGCGGGGCACAAGAGACCCAGTACTTC
NA | TRBJ2-1 | TRBV6-1 | NA | CASSDGQSSGNEQFF | TGTGCCAGCAGTGATGGCCAGAGCTCGGGCAATGAGCAGTTCTTC
many | TRBJ2-7 | TRBV9 | NA | CASSVGGSVRSYEQYF | TGTGCCAGCAGCGTAGGGGGGTCGGTGAGGTCCTACGAGCAGTACTTC
few | TRBJ2-3 | TRBV20-1 | NA | CSASKVRSTDTQYF | TGCAGTGCTAGCAAGGTCCGCAGCACAGATACGCAGTATTTT
NA | TRBJ2-7 | TRBV19 | NA | CASSILRGTRPYEQYF | TGTGCCAGTAGTATACTCCGAGGGACACGGCCCTACGAGCAGTACTTC
few | TRBJ2-3 | TRBV7-6 | TRBD2 | CASSVVAGGQDTQYF | TGTGCCAGCAGCGTCGTAGCGGGAGGTCAAGATACGCAGTATTTT
many | TRBJ2-1 | TRBV3-1 | TRBD2 | CASSRRTSGYNEQFF | TGTGCCAGCAGCCGCCGGACTAGCGGCTACAATGAGCAGTTCTTC
NA | TRBJ1-2 | TRBV6-4 | NA | CASSDSGLYGYTF | TGTGCCAGCAGTGACTCAGGGCTATATGGCTACACCTTC
NA | TRBJ2-6 | TRBV19 | TRBD1 | CASSPGTDFRAGANVLTF | TGTGCCAGTAGTCCAGGGACAGACTTCCGGGCTGGGGCCAACGTCCTGACTTTC
few | TRBJ2-5 | TRBV7-6 | TRBD2 | CASSFTLAGGLETQYF | TGTGCCAGCAGCTTCACCCTAGCGGGGGGGCTGGAGACCCAGTACTTC
NA | TRBJ1-5 | TRBV3-1 | NA | CASSQELINQPQHF | TGTGCCAGCAGCCAAGAGTTAATCAATCAGCCCCAGCATTTT
NA | TRBJ2-7 | TRBV5-1 | TRBD1 | CASSLFDRANEQYF | TGCGCCAGCAGCTTGTTCGACAGGGCCAACGAGCAGTACTTC
NA | TRBJ1-1 | TRBV5-1 | NA | CASAGSGDTEAFF | TGCGCCAGCGCCGGGTCGGGGGACACTGAAGCTTTCTTT
NA | TRBJ2-3 | TRBV18 | TRBD2 | CASSRASGVNTDTQYF | TGTGCCAGCTCGAGGGCTAGCGGGGTGAACACAGATACGCAGTATTTT
NA | TRBJ1-4 | TRBV7-9 | NA | CASSLEGPYEKLFF | TGTGCCAGCAGCTTAGAGGGACCATATGAAAAACTGTTTTTT
NA | TRBJ2-1 | TRBV7-9 | NA | CASSSRVHNGQFF | TGTGCCAGCAGCTCTCGTGTTCACAATGGGCAGTTCTTC
NA | TRBJ2-7 | TRBV2 | NA | CASSDREPIYEQYF | TGTGCCAGCAGTGACAGGGAACCTATTTACGAGCAGTACTTC
few | TRBJ2-5 | TRBV5-1 | NA | CASSFGTGVGETQYF | TGCGCCAGCAGCTTTGGTACGGGAGTAGGAGAGACCCAGTACTTC